This TCR beta chain was found in a study of early stage breast cancer tumors. With regard to this clone: Its antigen is as yet unknown. A read error may produce the germline difference seen at one junction end.

CDR3 length equals 14 residues. In germline, CDR1 is SSHAT, CDR2 FNYEAQ (reference sequence). Profiled with immunoSEQ multiplex PCR; TCRdb holds only in-frame clones, not every one. This table holds nearly 25,000 clones, approximately 67% found once. Study-wide results and limits: Commonly generated sequences made up most enriched TCRB sequences shared between patients. Comparing each tissue with blood distinguished tumor from normal in about 90% of the 16 patients.

Each tumor contributed about 19-55 mg of diced tissue. The sample was breast tumor tissue. The chain employs TRBV7-7 and TRBJ2-7, with D possibly matching TRBD1 (5 bases). This clonotype was sampled from a person between 55 and 69 years old with breast cancer. CDR3: CASSLNQGSYEQYF. The CDR3 DNA is TGTGCTAGCAGCTTAAATCAGGGCTCCTACGAGCAGTACTTC.